Listed below are T cell receptor beta chains from one sample, sequenced in a study of T cell changes during pregnancy in multiple sclerosis. Sequencing was performed with immunoSEQ multiplex PCR; in TCRdb, only in-frame clones are kept and a portion is missing. Altogether 50,000 or so clones are present, 94% being singletons, with the ten largest covering 0.31%. This specimen consisted of CD4+ T cells from peripheral blood mononuclear cells, obtained in the third trimester of pregnancy. All receptors come from a female donor with multiple sclerosis, enrolled in a pregnancy study. Both conserved end residues are part of each CDR3. Rows may omit the clone size; those that give it use once, few, many or a size class.

clone_size	j_call	v_call	cdr3_aa
NA	TRBJ2-2	TRBV5-6	CASSLRQGRTGELFF
NA	TRBJ2-7	TRBV28	CAIRRDRGYEQYF
NA	TRBJ2-1	TRBV7-9	CASRGQGPDNEQFF
once	TRBJ1-1	TRBV29-1	CSVGGGNTEAFF
NA	TRBJ1-1	TRBV5-8	CASNFRGTEAFF
NA	TRBJ1-1	TRBV19	CASSMRFLNTEAFF
NA	TRBJ1-3	TRBV18	CASSPLVGETLTSRGNTIYF
NA	TRBJ1-4	TRBV6-6	CASSSEGRGEKLFF
NA	TRBJ2-7	TRBV28	CASSFLYSSSSYEQYF
NA	TRBJ1-1	TRBV6-5	CASSKTYMNTEAFF
NA	TRBJ2-1	TRBV7-8	CASSSRKGDEQFF
NA	TRBJ1-6	TRBV28	CASTRGSPLHF
NA	TRBJ2-5	TRBV29-1	CSGHRVETQYF